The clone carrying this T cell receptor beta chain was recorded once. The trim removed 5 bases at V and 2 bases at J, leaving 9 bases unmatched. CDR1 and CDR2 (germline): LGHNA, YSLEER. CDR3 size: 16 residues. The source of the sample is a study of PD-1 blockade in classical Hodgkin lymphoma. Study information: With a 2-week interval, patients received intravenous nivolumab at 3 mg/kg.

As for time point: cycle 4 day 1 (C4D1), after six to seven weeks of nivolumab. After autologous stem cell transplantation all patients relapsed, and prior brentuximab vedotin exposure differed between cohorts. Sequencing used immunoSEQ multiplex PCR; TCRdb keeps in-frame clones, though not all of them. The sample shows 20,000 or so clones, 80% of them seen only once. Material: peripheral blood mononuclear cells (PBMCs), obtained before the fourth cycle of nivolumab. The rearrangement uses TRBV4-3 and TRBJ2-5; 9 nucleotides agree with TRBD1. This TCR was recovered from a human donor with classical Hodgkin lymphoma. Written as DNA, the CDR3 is TGCGCCAGCAGCTCCGGGACAGGGATCCTTCAAGAGACCCAGTACTTC. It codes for CASSSGTGILQETQYF.